This T cell receptor beta chain was identified in a study of cytomegalovirus exposure and HLA in healthy donors. Study-level information: Unique TCRs numbering around 80 million, obtained from HLA-typed donors, made up an early data release.

Regarding the study as a whole: A further, later analysis showed that HLA-associated TCR beta chains (compared with equally common others) were more clonally expanded.

Per germline, CDR1 SGHTA and CDR2 FQGNSA. The CDR3 has 12 residues. The V end lost 5 bases, the J end lost 6 bases, and 9 bases lay between the germline ends. PCR was performed using 60 Vbeta and 13 Jbeta primers. Some clones are missing from TCRdb's copy, which holds only in-frame ones; the method was immunoSEQ multiplex PCR. The repertoire holds about 190,000 clones, with roughly 80% as singletons. On this clone itself: No antigen is known for it.

This TCR derives from a woman aged 50 to 65 in good health and CMV-seropositive. The rearrangement uses TRBV7-2 and TRBJ2-3; D gene ambiguous. The sample taken for sequencing was PBMCs. CDR3 nucleotide sequence: TGTGCCAGCAGCCCCCATTTGGATACGCAGTATTTT. It translates to CASSPHLDTQYF.